The sequence of this TCR beta chain was determined in a study of shared clonotypes between healthy human individuals. General study points: Naive CD4 clonotypes overlapped across a handful of donors at roughly 4.5%.

It was 150 to 250 ng DNA, about 30,000 T cell genomes, that sorted-subset replicate PCRs used. Sequencing used immunoSEQ multiplex PCR; TCRdb keeps in-frame clones, though not all of them. The sample shows 850,000 to 1,100,000 clones, approximately 77% of them seen only once. The V gene's germline CDR1 is MDHEN and CDR2 SYDVKM. CDR3 size: 12 residues. V lost 5 bases and J 1 base, leaving 2 bases between the germline ends. This clone has a handful of counts. No antigen is known for it. Everyone who donated was a Caucasian adult who lived in Nashville, Tennessee. Splitting the CD4+ cells yielded a CD45RA+ naive subset and a CD45RA-negative memory subset.

The chain couples TRBV28 to TRBJ2-2; D not certain. The specimen sequenced was memory CD4+ T cells from PBMCs. As to subset: CD45RA-negative fraction. The source is a man aged 18 to 29 in good health. Some clones in this sample may be carry-over from other donors' samples. CDR3 sequence: CASSQNTGELFF. In DNA, the CDR3 is TGTGCCAGCAGTCAGAACACCGGGGAGCTGTTTTTT.